The TCR beta chain under discussion was sequenced for a study of T cells in Graves' hyperthyroidism and ophthalmopathy. The sample holds many counts of this clonotype. CDR3 length equals 13 residues. Trimming took 4 bases from V and 5 from J, leaving 11 bases between them. The germline V gene has CDR1 SGHTA and CDR2 FQGNSA. TCR beta CDR3 sequences were amplified from RNA transcripts. Using the HTBI primer set, a first-round RT-PCR was run on the TCR CDR3. TCRdb re-derived calls from the multiplex PCR reads in MiXCR, one entry per CDR3 protein. The repertoire holds around 290,000 distinct CDR3 sequences, with 13% as singletons. Exclusions: uncontrolled infection, other autoimmune disease, pregnancy, lactation. Blood sampling occurred at first hyperthyroidism diagnosis, ahead of any ophthalmopathy symptoms.

This chain links TRBV7-2 with TRBJ1-1; D is undetermined. The sample taken for sequencing was blood. The sequence was obtained from a woman under 40 with Graves' hyperthyroidism that later progressed to Graves' ophthalmopathy. CDR3 in amino acids: CASSSGPHTEAFF. The CDR3 DNA reads as TGTGCCAGCAGCTCCGGACCTCATACTGAAGCTTTCTTT.